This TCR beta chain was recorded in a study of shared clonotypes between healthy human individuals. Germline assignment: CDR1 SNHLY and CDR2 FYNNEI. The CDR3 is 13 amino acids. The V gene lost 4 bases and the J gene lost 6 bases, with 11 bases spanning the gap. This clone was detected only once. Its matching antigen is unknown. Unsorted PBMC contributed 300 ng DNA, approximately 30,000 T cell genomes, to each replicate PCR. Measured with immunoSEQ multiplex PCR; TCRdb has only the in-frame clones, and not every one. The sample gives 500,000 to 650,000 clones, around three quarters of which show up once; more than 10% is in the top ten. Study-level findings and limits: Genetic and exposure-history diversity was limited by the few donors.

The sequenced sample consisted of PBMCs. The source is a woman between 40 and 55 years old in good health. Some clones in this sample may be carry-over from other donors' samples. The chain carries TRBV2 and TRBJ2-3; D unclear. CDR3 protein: CASSVLGPDTQYF. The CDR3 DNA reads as TGTGCCAGCAGTGTTTTAGGGCCGGATACGCAGTATTTT.